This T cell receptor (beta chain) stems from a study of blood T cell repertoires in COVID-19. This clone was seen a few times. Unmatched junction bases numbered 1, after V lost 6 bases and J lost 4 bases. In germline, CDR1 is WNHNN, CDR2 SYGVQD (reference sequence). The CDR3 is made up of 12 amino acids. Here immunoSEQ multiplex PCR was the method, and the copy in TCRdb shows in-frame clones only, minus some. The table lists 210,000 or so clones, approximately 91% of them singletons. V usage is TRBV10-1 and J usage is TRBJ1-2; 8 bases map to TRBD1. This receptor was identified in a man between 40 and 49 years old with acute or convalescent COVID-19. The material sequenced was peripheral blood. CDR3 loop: CASRDRAYGYTF. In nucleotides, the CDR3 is TGCGCCAGCAGGGACAGGGCCTATGGCTACACCTTC.